Following are 7 T cell receptor beta chains from one sample sequenced in a study of blood T cell repertoires in COVID-19. Libraries were prepared by immunoSEQ multiplex PCR; TCRdb keeps only in-frame clonotypes and omits some of them. The table shows 350,000 to 450,000 clones, with roughly nine tenths occurring only once. Source material: PBMCs or T cells enriched from blood (not recorded which). These receptors were taken from a young man who had recovered from COVID-19.

V and J are TRBV7-9 and TRBJ2-7, with 9 bases lining up with TRBD1. The J segment lost 6 bases and the V segment lost 7 bases, leaving 16 bases of the junction unmatched. Germline-derived CDR1 and CDR2 are SEHNR and FQNEAQ (reference sequence). CDR3 length: 16 amino acids. CDR3 residues: CASNNLPGQGLLEQYF. The DNA of the CDR3 is TGTGCCAGCAACAACCTTCCGGGACAGGGCCTGCTCGAGCAGTACTTC.

The chain couples TRBV30 to TRBJ2-7; 9 bases are shared with TRBD2. The ends lost 0 bases at V and 6 bases at J; junction bases unmatched: 6. CDR3 length equals 14 residues. The germline CDR1 and CDR2 sequences are GTSNPN and SVGIG (reference sequence). CDR3 nucleotide sequence: TGTGCCTGGAGTGTAGGCGGGAGGGCCGGCGAGCAGTACTTC. Translating gives CAWSVGGRAGEQYF.

The genes are TRBV24-1 and TRBJ2-3; TRBD2 matches 14 bases. V trimming: 7 bases; J trimming: 4 bases; junction bases outside the gene matches: 3. This CDR3 is built from 15 residues. The V gene's germline CDR1 is KGHDR and CDR2 SFDVKD. This CDR3 is CATSPGLAGADTQYF. As DNA, the CDR3 is TGTGCCACCAGCCCGGGACTAGCGGGAGCAGATACGCAGTATTTT.

The gene calls are TRBV10-2 and TRBJ1-5; TRBD1 matches 7 bases. The CDR3 extends over 15 amino acids. Germline trimming cut 0 bases from V and 7 bases from J; bases unmatched to any gene: 6. Germline V CDR1 and CDR2: WSHSY, SAAADI. The CDR3 nucleotides read TGCGCCAGCAGTGAGTCTACAGGGGAAGACCAGCCCCAGCATTTT. Translation: CASSESTGEDQPQHF.

The chain recombines TRBV11-2 with TRBJ2-2; 10 bases match TRBD1. V lost 5 bases and J lost 5; bases outside the gene matches: 5. Germline V gene lookup returns CDR1 SGHAT and CDR2 FQNNGV. The CDR3 sequence is 15 residues long. The CDR3 reads CASSPGTGVTGELFF. CDR3 nucleotide sequence: TGTGCCAGCAGCCCCGGGACAGGGGTAACCGGGGAGCTGTTTTTT.

V gene TRBV20-1 combines with J gene TRBJ2-5; no firm D call. Per the germline V gene, CDR1 is DFQATT and CDR2 is SNEGSKA (reference sequence). Trimming took 6 bases from V and 4 from J, leaving 3 bases between them. CDR3 length equals 9 residues. CDR3 sequence: CSAGETQYF. The CDR3 coding sequence is TGCAGTGCCGGAGAGACCCAGTACTTC.

The chain recombines TRBV7-9 with TRBJ1-2; 11 bases line up with TRBD1. CDR1 SEHNR and CDR2 FQNEAQ come from the germline V gene (reference sequence). The CDR3 has 15 residues. V shed 6 bases and J 4 bases; nucleotides not matched to a gene: 7. The CDR3 protein is CASRGTGGTSYGYTF. The CDR3 nucleotides read TGTGCCAGCAGGGGGACAGGGGGAACCTCCTATGGCTACACCTTC.